The sequence of this T cell receptor (beta chain) was determined in a study of PD-L1 blockade in urothelial cancer. Study-level information: It was at some point between 2013 and 2014 that patients started atezolizumab at 1,200 mg intravenously every 3 weeks. Blood underwent analysis 3 weeks (second dose) and 6 weeks after treatment began.

CDR1 and CDR2 (germline): SGHTA, FQGNSA. V shed 6 bases and J shed 2 bases, with 4 bases lying between them. This CDR3 comprises 11 residues. Sample time point: peripheral blood 6 weeks after treatment start. This clone appeared many times. The table came from immunoSEQ multiplex PCR; TCRdb's copy has only in-frame clones and leaves some out. The table shows 100,000 to 150,000 clones, with 86% occurring only once. The chain carries TRBV7-2 and TRBJ1-1; no reliable D call. The input for sequencing was PBMCs, taken around atezolizumab (anti-PD-L1) treatment. The TCR was taken from a man over 45 with urothelial cancer. Here the CDR3 DNA reads TGTGCCAGCAGTCAAAACACTGAAGCTTTCTTT. Its translation is CASSQNTEAFF.